This TCR beta chain was profiled in a study of T cells in Graves' hyperthyroidism and ophthalmopathy. Regarding the study as a whole: With a median lead of about 6.9 months before onset, the model predicted ophthalmopathy.

It was RNA transcripts that yielded the amplified TCR beta CDR3 regions. When the TCR CDR3 underwent first-round RT-PCR, the HTBI primer set was used. A single record per CDR3 protein comes from TCRdb applying MiXCR to the multiplex PCR reads. The repertoire includes over 250,000 distinct CDR3 sequences, about 25% of them detected once, and about 30% sits in the top ten. Germline CDR1 reads MGHRA; CDR2 reads YSYEKL. The length of the CDR3 is 16 residues. The junction had 7 bases not matched to a gene; V was cut back by 2 bases and J by 3 bases. In its sample, this clonotype was seen many times. Its matching antigen is unknown.

What was sequenced was blood. The sequence came from a man aged 40-50 years with Graves' hyperthyroidism that later progressed to Graves' ophthalmopathy. This sequence joins TRBV4-1 and TRBJ1-5; 7 bases are a match to TRBD1. The CDR3 sequence is CASSQTGVRDNQPQHF. The DNA for the CDR3 is TGCGCCAGCAGCCAAACAGGGGTTCGTGACAATCAGCCCCAGCATTTT.